A single sample is the source of the 30 T cell receptor beta chains below, sequenced in a study of cytomegalovirus exposure and HLA in healthy donors (dated by TCRdb to 2016 to 2017). The library was made by the immunoSEQ multiplex PCR assay. The multiplex PCR relied on a mix of 60 forward primers for TCR Vbeta segments and 13 reverse primers for TCR Jbeta segments. Held by TCRdb, this immuneACCESS table contains in-frame sequences only and omits some clones. Under half of the omission traces to an unresolved V gene where checked; the cause of the rest is unknown. This sample lists roughly 180,000 clones; over 70% were detected once. The top ten constitute 1.4% of the sample. Sequences were obtained from PBMCs. The receptors here all came from a man between 18 and 29 years old in good health and CMV-seronegative.

The rearrangement uses TRBV19 and TRBJ1-6, with a weak D call TRBD1 (5 bases). Looked up from germline, CDR1 is LNHDA and CDR2 is SQIVND (reference sequence). V was cut by 4 bases and J by 7 bases, with 14 bases left in between. The CDR3 is 15 residues long. This CDR3 is CASSSYDSPNSPLHF. CDR3 bases: TGTGCCAGTAGTAGCTATGACAGCCCCAATTCACCCCTCCACTTT.

The genes are TRBV9 and TRBJ2-2, with TRBD2 as a possible D gene (5 bases). This CDR3 comprises 14 residues. CDR1 is SGDLS and CDR2 is YYNGEE in the germline V gene. Trimming shortened V by 1 base and J by 8 bases, and 12 bases separated the two germline ends. The CDR3 nucleotides read TGTGCCAGCAGCGTAACTACTAGTGAGGGGGAGCTGTTTTTT. Its protein is CASSVTTSEGELFF.

This chain connects TRBV6-1 to TRBJ1-5; D might be TRBD1 (6 bases). This CDR3 is built from 14 residues. Trimming took 8 bases from V and 5 from J, leaving 16 bases between them. Germline values: CDR1 MNHNS, CDR2 SASEGT. The CDR3 sequence is CASQLGQIYQPQHF. The CDR3 DNA reads TGTGCCAGCCAACTTGGACAGATTTATCAGCCCCAGCATTTT.

The chain links TRBV6-5 to TRBJ2-1, with 7 bases lining up with TRBD1. Unmatched junction bases numbered 5, after V lost 2 bases and J lost 10 bases. This CDR3 spans 13 amino acids. Germline V gene sequence: CDR1 MNHEY, CDR2 SVGAGI. This chain's CDR3 is CASSYEGGSEQFF. The DNA for the CDR3 is TGTGCCAGCAGTTACGAAGGGGGCAGCGAGCAGTTCTTC.

This clone was detected a few times. CDR3 amino acids: CASSLGLGLDEQFF. The CDR3, as DNA: TGTGCCAGCAGCCTCGGACTAGGTCTGGATGAGCAGTTCTTC. The chain carries TRBV5-6 and TRBJ2-1; the match to TRBD2 covers 7 bases. The CDR3 sequence is 14 residues long. V shed 4 bases and J 8 bases; nucleotides not matched to a gene: 9. CDR1 and CDR2 (germline): SGHDT, YYEEEE.

The gene calls are TRBV25-1 and TRBJ1-2, with a possible D match to TRBD1 (5 bases). The germline V gene encodes CDR1 MGHDK and CDR2 SYGVNS. The CDR3 sequence is 14 residues long. The V end lost 4 bases, the J end lost 8 bases, and 17 bases lay between the germline ends. In DNA, the CDR3 is TGTGCCAGCAGTGTAGGGACTCTCGCAGTGGGCTACACCTTC. Translation gives CASSVGTLAVGYTF.

The chain joins TRBV6-5 to TRBJ2-5, with TRBD1 as a possible D gene (5 bases). Between the trimmed V and J ends, which lost 4 bases and 5 bases, there was a span of 14 bases. This CDR3 is built from 14 residues. Germline lookup yields CDR1 MNHEY and CDR2 SVGAGI. The CDR3 region is CASSSPTVRETQYF. CDR3 coding DNA: TGTGCCAGCAGTTCCCCGACAGTCCGGGAGACCCAGTACTTC.

This clone was observed a few times. The CDR3 sequence is CASSPRTGVNNQPQHF. CDR3 nucleotide sequence: TGTGCCAGTAGTCCACGGACAGGGGTGAACAATCAGCCCCAGCATTTT. The chain joins TRBV19 to TRBJ1-5, with 9 nucleotides matching TRBD1. Germline values: CDR1 LNHDA, CDR2 SQIVND (reference sequence). V was pared by 5 bases and J by 3 bases, with 8 bases of the junction left unmatched. The CDR3 has 16 amino acids.

In this sample, this clone turned up a few times. The chain combines TRBV6-6 with TRBJ1-3, with 8 bases that match TRBD1. CDR1 and CDR2 from the germline V gene are MNHNY and SVGAGI (reference sequence). V was clipped by 8 bases and J by 2 bases; unmatched bases: 2. This CDR3 contains 13 residues. CDR3 protein: CASGGQAGNTIYF. Here the CDR3 DNA reads TGTGCCAGCGGGGGACAGGCTGGAAACACCATATATTTT.

The CDR3 nucleotides read TGCGCCAGCAGCCATAACCCTGCGTTAAGCACAGATACGCAGTATTTT. Its protein product is CASSHNPALSTDTQYF. The chain recombines TRBV4-3 with TRBJ2-3; D is uncertain. Germline CDR1 reads LGHNA; CDR2 reads YSLEER. The CDR3 loop spans 16 amino acids. V was clipped by 3 bases and J by 0 bases, with 13 bases between them.

The CDR3 nucleotides read TGTGCCAGCAGTCGAGCGGGGTCCGCCTACGAGCAGTACTTC. This encodes CASSRAGSAYEQYF. The rearrangement links TRBV6-5 to TRBJ2-7, with 7 positions matching TRBD2. J was trimmed by 2 bases and V by 5 bases; bases with no gene match: 6. The CDR3 runs to 14 residues. Germline assignment: CDR1 MNHEY and CDR2 SVGAGI.

This clone was recorded once. The V and J genes are TRBV5-1 and TRBJ1-2; 7 bases are shared with TRBD1. The germline gives CDR1 SGHRS, CDR2 YFSETQ. V lost 0 bases, J lost 6 bases, and 8 bases stayed unmatched. This CDR3 spans 15 amino acids. CDR3 coding DNA: TGCGCCAGCAGCTTGGCGACCGGGACAGAACATGGCTACACCTTC. It yields the protein CASSLATGTEHGYTF.

V gene TRBV6-5 combines with J gene TRBJ2-1, with 8 nucleotides matching TRBD2. CDR1 and CDR2 from the germline V gene are MNHEY and SVGAGI. The V gene end was trimmed by 0 bases and the J gene end by 9 bases; junction bases not matched to a gene: 1. The CDR3 consists of 13 residues. The CDR3 loop reads CASSYSREGEQFF. The CDR3 bases are TGTGCCAGCAGTTACTCTCGGGAGGGTGAGCAGTTCTTC.

The rearrangement links TRBV7-9 to TRBJ2-2, with D perhaps TRBD2 (6 bases). The V end lost 0 bases, the J end lost 3 bases, and 14 bases lay between the germline ends. Germline V gene lookup returns CDR1 SEHNR and CDR2 FQNEAQ (reference sequence). This CDR3 comprises 17 residues. This chain's CDR3 is CASSLANRGTDTGELFF. CDR3 in DNA: TGTGCCAGCAGCTTAGCGAACCGTGGGACTGACACCGGGGAGCTGTTTTTT. The full variable domain, completed using reference TRBV7-9 and TRBJ2-2, is DTGVSQNPRHKITKRGQNVTFRCDPISEHNRLYWYRQTLGQGPEFLTYFQNEAQLEKSRLLSDRFSAERPKGSFSTLEIQRTEQGDSAMYLCASSLANRGTDTGELFFGEGSRLTVL.

This clone has only a few counts. The chain couples TRBV29-1 to TRBJ2-7; the match to TRBD1 covers 8 bases. Germline values: CDR1 SQVTM, CDR2 ANQGSEA. The junction had 6 bases not matched to a gene; V was cut back by 6 bases and J by 5 bases. The length of the CDR3 is 12 residues. As DNA, the CDR3 is TGCAGCGTAAGGCAGGGGGCACACGAGCAGTACTTC. Its protein product is CSVRQGAHEQYF.

The V gene is TRBV28, the J gene TRBJ1-5, with D hard to call. In germline, CDR1 is MDHEN, CDR2 SYDVKM. V was clipped by 5 bases and J by 2 bases, with 13 bases between them. CDR3 size: 15 residues. CDR3 in DNA: TGTGCCAGCAGTCTCACTCGAGGCGGCAATCAGCCCCAGCATTTT. Amino acid sequence: CASSLTRGGNQPQHF.

This chain links TRBV9 with TRBJ1-2; 9 nucleotides align to TRBD1. This CDR3 is 16 amino acids long. V lost 3 bases, J lost 4 bases, and 10 bases stayed unmatched. Germline V gene lookup returns CDR1 SGDLS and CDR2 YYNGEE. The CDR3 region is CASSASTGGIPYGYTF. In nucleotides, the CDR3 is TGTGCCAGCAGCGCTTCCACAGGGGGCATACCCTATGGCTACACCTTC.

CDR3 region: CASRTTGKKAYEQYF. In DNA form, the CDR3 reads TGTGCCAGCAGAACGACAGGGAAAAAGGCCTACGAGCAGTACTTC. The chain uses TRBV28 and TRBJ2-7; 7 nucleotides align to TRBD1. V gave up 6 bases and J gave up 2 bases; unmatched junction bases: 10. Germline V lookup: CDR1 MDHEN, CDR2 SYDVKM. The CDR3 runs to 15 residues.

The chain employs TRBV11-3 and TRBJ2-1, with 13 nucleotides matching TRBD2. Germline assignment: CDR1 SGHNT and CDR2 YENEEA. This CDR3 is built from 14 residues. With V trimmed by 4 bases and J by 9 bases, 3 bases remained unmatched. In DNA form, the CDR3 reads TGTGCCAGCAGCTCGACTAGCGGGGGGATTGAGCAGTTCTTC. It yields the protein CASSSTSGGIEQFF.

This clone was seen a few times. This chain links TRBV7-9 with TRBJ2-2; 9 positions match TRBD1. The trim removed 4 bases at V and 4 bases at J, leaving 4 bases unmatched. The CDR3 sequence is 15 residues long. CDR1 is SEHNR, CDR2 FQNEAQ, per germline (reference sequence). CDR3 DNA: TGTGCCAGCAGCTCCCCGACAGGGGGCACCGGGGAGCTGTTTTTT. Translating gives CASSSPTGGTGELFF.

This clone has only one observation. The chain joins TRBV9 to TRBJ1-1, with 7 bases lining up with TRBD1. The J segment lost 0 bases and the V segment lost 3 bases, leaving 2 bases of the junction unmatched. This CDR3 is 14 amino acids long. The germline V gene encodes CDR1 SGDLS and CDR2 YYNGEE. CDR3 sequence: CASSETGLNTEAFF. The CDR3 DNA sequence: TGTGCCAGCAGCGAGACAGGGTTGAACACTGAAGCTTTCTTT.

The chain joins TRBV10-3 to TRBJ2-5; 8 bases map to TRBD1. Losses at the gene ends were 10 bases for V and 5 bases for J; bases not matched to a gene: 9. This CDR3 has 13 amino acids. From germline, CDR1 is ENHRY and CDR2 SYGVKD. Here the CDR3 DNA reads TGTGCCACCGGAGACAGGGGCGATGAGACCCAGTACTTC. It is translated as CATGDRGDETQYF.

The chain is built from TRBV6-5 and TRBJ1-2; 7 bases map to TRBD1. The germline V gene encodes CDR1 MNHEY and CDR2 SVGAGI. This CDR3 region has 15 residues. V was pared by 6 bases and J by 3 bases, with 10 bases of the junction left unmatched. As DNA, the CDR3 is TGTGCCAGCAGACGGGGCACAGGGGATTACTATGGCTACACCTTC. It is translated as CASRRGTGDYYGYTF.

The CDR3 nucleotides are TGTGCCAGCAGACGGGGACTAGCGGGAAACTACGAGCAGTACTTC. This sequence encodes CASRRGLAGNYEQYF. This rearrangement joins TRBV25-1 to TRBJ2-7; 13 bases align to TRBD2. The germline V gene has CDR1 MGHDK and CDR2 SYGVNS. CDR3 length equals 15 residues. Trimming cost V 6 bases and J 3 bases; bases outside gene matches: 5.

The gene calls are TRBV27 and TRBJ1-4; TRBD1 is a possible D gene (6 bases). CDR3 size: 13 residues. V lost 6 bases to trimming and J lost 8 bases, with 13 bases between them. CDR1 is MNHEY and CDR2 is SMNVEV in the germline V gene (reference sequence). CDR3 sequence (DNA): TGTGCCAGCAGCCTGGGGGCTGGGGAAAAACTGTTTTTT. Protein product: CASSLGAGEKLFF.

This clone occurred once. The chain joins TRBV19 to TRBJ2-5; the D gene is possibly TRBD2 (5 bases). V gave up 5 bases and J gave up 8 bases, with 18 bases separating them. Germline lookup yields CDR1 LNHDA and CDR2 SQIVND (reference sequence). This CDR3 is 14 amino acids long. The CDR3 DNA reads as TGTGCCAGTAGTGCTTTTGGCAAGACTACCACCCAGTACTTC. Its protein product is CASSAFGKTTTQYF.

The V gene is TRBV7-3, the J gene TRBJ1-6; TRBD1 matches at 7 bases. This CDR3 comprises 17 residues. In germline, CDR1 is SGHTA, CDR2 FQGTGA. V lost 0 bases and J lost 1; bases outside the gene matches: 3. Written as DNA, the CDR3 is TGTGCCAGCAGCTTAACCGCAGGGGGTTCCTATAATTCACCCCTCCACTTT. Protein product: CASSLTAGGSYNSPLHF.

CDR3 loop: CASSHRGQMNTEAFF. The CDR3 bases are TGTGCCAGCAGCCACAGGGGTCAGATGAACACTGAAGCTTTCTTT. This rearrangement joins TRBV7-2 to TRBJ1-1, with 7 bases lining up with TRBD1. V was pared by 5 bases and J by 0 bases, with 6 bases of the junction left unmatched. This CDR3 region has 15 residues. Per germline, CDR1 SGHTA and CDR2 FQGNSA.

The chain has TRBV19 and TRBJ1-3; 7 nucleotides agree with TRBD1. The V gene's germline CDR1 is LNHDA and CDR2 SQIVND (reference sequence). The V gene end was trimmed by 5 bases and the J gene end by 5 bases; junction bases not matched to a gene: 9. The length of the CDR3 is 15 residues. CDR3 residues: CASSSRGTARNTIYF. The DNA of the CDR3 is TGTGCCAGTAGTTCCCGGGGGACAGCGAGAAACACCATATATTTT. The full variable domain, completed using reference TRBV19 and TRBJ1-3, is DGGITQSPKYLFRKEGQNVTLSCEQNLNHDAMYWYRQDPGQGLRLIYYSQIVNDFQKGDIAEGYSVSREKKESFPLTVTSAQKNPTAFYLCASSSRGTARNTIYFGEGSWLTVV.

In the case of this clone: The same CDR3 also results from other DNA sequences found in this sample. This chain links TRBV6-5 with TRBJ1-6; no clear D. Germline V gene sequence: CDR1 MNHEY, CDR2 SVGAGI. The CDR3 covers 12 residues. The germline V and J ends were trimmed by 2 bases and 9 bases, with 5 bases remaining between them. The CDR3 DNA reads as TGTGCCAGCAGTTACGGCGGTTCACCCCTCCACTTT. Residues: CASSYGGSPLHF.